This T cell receptor beta chain stems from a study of cytotoxic CD8 clonotypes in ibrutinib-treated CLL. Turning to the study itself: Outcomes included around 24 partial and 2 complete responses; after median around 65 months, 14 stayed remitted and around 12 progressed.

This table comes from immunoSEQ multiplex PCR, and its TCRdb copy is limited to in-frame clones, with some not included. This table holds 150,000 or so clones, roughly 77% found once. The TCR beta libraries used around 2.2 micrograms of genomic DNA that came from cryopreserved PBMCs. This clone was seen more than once but under ten times. Germline assignment: CDR1 MDHEN and CDR2 SYDVKM. V was trimmed by 7 bases and J by 7 bases, leaving 8 bases between them. The CDR3 contains 11 residues. The chain recombines TRBV28 with TRBJ2-1; D is unresolved. The sample was PBMCs, taken after 12 months of ibrutinib treatment. This clonotype originated in a human donor with chronic lymphocytic leukemia. The CDR3 reads CASTSRNEQFF. CDR3 nucleotides: TGTGCCAGCACTAGTCGGAATGAGCAGTTCTTC.